A single sample is the source of the 13 T cell receptor beta chains below, sequenced in a study of Ad26.COV2.S vaccination and SARS-CoV-2 variants. Clones were sequenced by immunoSEQ multiplex PCR, and TCRdb holds only the in-frame ones, with some missing. The sample carries 350,000 to 550,000 clones, 85% to 90% recorded once. Treatment denoted: some 19 received Ad26.COV2.S at low or high dose, single or two shots; roughly five received placebo; per-sample allocation not given. Sample collection was performed on day 63 after the first vaccine or placebo injection. The sample was peripheral blood, taken in a trial of Ad26.COV2.S vaccine versus placebo. These receptors all come from a person between 18 and 65 years old who received the Ad26.COV2.S COVID-19 vaccine or a placebo.

This chain connects TRBV7-2 to TRBJ1-3; D not resolved. CDR3 length: 13 residues. Germline values: CDR1 SGHTA, CDR2 FQGNSA. Trimming shortened V by 3 bases and J by 4 bases, and 7 bases separated the two germline ends. The CDR3 here is CASSFPYGNTIYF. The CDR3 DNA follows: TGTGCCAGCAGCTTCCCCTACGGAAACACCATATATTTT.

The rearrangement joins TRBV5-1 to TRBJ2-3, with 8 bases that match TRBD2. After removal of 4 bases from V and 6 bases from J, the junction contained 7 bases not matched to a gene. This CDR3 is built from 14 residues. Germline V lookup: CDR1 SGHRS, CDR2 YFSETQ. The CDR3 DNA sequence: TGCGCCAGCAGCAGGGGACTAGTAGACGATACGCAGTATTTT. The encoded protein is CASSRGLVDDTQYF.

This clone was observed a single time. The CDR3 spells CASSRTGTGGTDTQYF. CDR3 coding DNA: TGTGCCAGCAGCCGTACCGGGACGGGAGGCACAGATACGCAGTATTTT. The chain carries TRBV7-8 and TRBJ2-3; perhaps TRBD2 as D (6 bases). Germline assignment: CDR1 SGHVS and CDR2 FQNEAQ. Trimming stripped 5 bases from V and 1 base from J, with 16 bases between. The CDR3 runs 16 residues.

The gene calls are TRBV9 and TRBJ2-1; 15 bases align to TRBD2. CDR3 length: 16 amino acids. V gave up 0 bases and J gave up 12 bases; unmatched junction bases: 7. CDR1 is SGDLS and CDR2 is YYNGEE in the germline V gene. The CDR3 region is CASSVGGTSGRPRQFF. Here the CDR3 DNA reads TGTGCCAGCAGCGTAGGGGGGACTAGCGGGAGGCCGAGGCAGTTCTTC.

The chain recombines TRBV7-9 with TRBJ2-1, with 10 positions matching TRBD2. The CDR3 loop spans 14 amino acids. The germline gives CDR1 SEHNR, CDR2 FQNEAQ (reference sequence). Trimming at V came to 7 bases and at J to 5 bases, leaving 5 bases not matched to a gene. The CDR3 DNA follows: TGTGCCAGCAACCAACTAGCGGGGCACAATGAGCAGTTCTTC. As protein: CASNQLAGHNEQFF.

The rearrangement uses TRBV7-3 and TRBJ2-3, with unresolved D. CDR3 size: 13 residues. V was cut by 3 bases and J by 2 bases, with 6 bases left in between. CDR1 is SGHTA, CDR2 FQGTGA, per germline. CDR3 region: CASSFQPTDTQYF. The DNA of the CDR3 is TGTGCCAGCAGCTTCCAACCCACAGATACGCAGTATTTT. Full variable domain (remainder filled in from reference TRBV7-3 and TRBJ2-3): GAGVSQTPSNKVTEKGKYVELRCDPISGHTALYWYRQSLGQGPEFLIYFQGTGAADDSGLPNDRFFAVRPEGSVSTLKIQRTERGDSAVYLCASSFQPTDTQYFGPGTRLTVL.

This clone has only a few counts. The chain combines TRBV3-1 (or the pseudogene TRBV3-2) with TRBJ1-1; no clear D gene. The germline CDR1 and CDR2 sequences are LGHDT and YNNKEL (reference sequence). CDR3 size: 15 residues. V shed 0 bases and J shed 5 bases, with 13 bases lying between them. The CDR3 bases are TGTGCCAGCAGCCAAGATATGTGGCCGAGAACTGAAGCTTTCTTT. This gives the protein CASSQDMWPRTEAFF.

V is TRBV24-1 and J is TRBJ1-5; possibly TRBD1 for D (5 bases). Deletions cut 4 bases from V and 2 bases from J, with 11 bases between. There are 15 residues in the CDR3. Germline lookup yields CDR1 KGHDR and CDR2 SFDVKD. CDR3 sequence reads: CATSEGGVGNQPQHF. CDR3 coding DNA: TGTGCCACCAGTGAGGGAGGGGTGGGCAATCAGCCCCAGCATTTT.

The chain is built from TRBV2 and TRBJ2-7, with D possibly matching TRBD1 (6 bases). The CDR3 loop spans 15 amino acids. V was shortened by 6 bases and J by 2 bases, with 17 bases between the two germline ends. CDR1 and CDR2 from the germline V gene are SNHLY and FYNNEI. DNA of the CDR3: TGTGCCAGCAGGCTACTTGGACAGACCGCCTACGAGCAGTACTTC. Translating gives CASRLLGQTAYEQYF.

About this clone itself: Other DNA sequences from this sample encode an identical CDR3 as well. This rearrangement joins TRBV5-1 to TRBJ1-2; 7 nucleotides match TRBD1. The V and J ends lost 0 bases and 3 bases, in that order; junction bases with no gene match: 2. Germline V gene sequence: CDR1 SGHRS, CDR2 YFSETQ. This CDR3 is 14 amino acids long. CDR3 sequence reads: CASSLAGTDYGYTF. CDR3 coding DNA: TGCGCCAGCAGCTTGGCAGGGACAGACTATGGCTACACCTTC.

This clone was recorded once. The J gene is TRBJ2-2, the V gene TRBV11-3, with 8 positions matching TRBD1. The CDR3 covers 14 residues. Germline V gene sequence: CDR1 SGHNT, CDR2 YENEEA. The V and J ends lost 5 bases and 5 bases, in that order; junction bases with no gene match: 4. CDR3 loop: CASSDRQGTGELFF. CDR3 in DNA: TGTGCCAGCAGCGATCGACAGGGGACCGGGGAGCTGTTTTTT.

The chain links TRBV27 to TRBJ2-7, with no clear D. From germline, CDR1 is MNHEY and CDR2 SMNVEV (reference sequence). The CDR3 loop spans 16 amino acids. V was trimmed by 5 bases and J by 2 bases, leaving 19 bases between them. The CDR3 reads CASSTIWARRTYEQYV. The DNA of the CDR3 is TGTGCCAGCAGTACGATCTGGGCGAGGCGAACCTACGAGCAGTACGTC.

The chain couples TRBV29-1 to TRBJ2-1, with 8 positions matching TRBD2. The junction had 10 bases not matched to a gene; V was cut back by 7 bases and J by 8 bases. The CDR3 loop spans 13 amino acids. Germline CDR1 is SQVTM and CDR2 is ANQGSEA. The CDR3 here is CSARGGAVDEQFF. The CDR3 DNA follows: TGCAGCGCCCGGGGGGGGGCGGTCGATGAGCAGTTCTTC.